Sequencing of this TCR beta chain was carried out in a study of T cell repertoires in cytomegalovirus infection. The CDR3 runs 14 residues. V gave up 11 bases and J gave up 1 base; unmatched junction bases: 9. Per the germline V gene, CDR1 is LNHDA and CDR2 is SQIVND (reference sequence). This clonotype was observed many times. Its specificity is unknown. TCRdb re-derived calls from the reads in MiXCR, one entry per CDR3 protein. The sample lists around 260,000 distinct CDR3 sequences; over 8% were seen once. The study, taken as a whole, reports: It was HLA-C-restricted CMV-specific TCR beta clonotypes that dominated the response ex vivo.

Material for sequencing was PBMCs. This clonotype was obtained from a human donor in good health (CMV status not recorded). Some clones in this sample may be carry-over from other donors' samples. This rearrangement joins TRBV19 to TRBJ2-5; 8 bases map to TRBD2. The CDR3 DNA reads TGTGCCTGCGGGCGGGGGGTCACCCAAGAGACCCAGTACTTC. This gives the protein CACGRGVTQETQYF.